These 14 T cell receptor beta chains were sequenced from one sample in a study of T cell responses to AZD1222 COVID-19 vaccine. Generated by immunoSEQ multiplex PCR, the TCRdb table keeps only in-frame clones and is missing some. The sample has more than 85,000 clones, 70% to 90% seen once. Sequencing was performed on peripheral blood, taken on day 0 of AZD1222 vaccination. The receptor source for this set is an adult in good health.

This sequence joins TRBV7-8 and TRBJ2-1; 7 nucleotides align to TRBD2. CDR3 length: 15 amino acids. V shed 3 bases, J shed 4 bases, and the junction held 6 bases outside the gene matches. Looked up from germline, CDR1 is SGHVS and CDR2 is FQNEAQ. This CDR3 is CASSFGGGMYNEQFF. The CDR3 region has the DNA TGTGCCAGCAGCTTTGGGGGGGGAATGTACAATGAGCAGTTCTTC.

This chain links TRBV6-5 with TRBJ1-4; unclear D gene. CDR1 MNHEY and CDR2 SVGAGI come from the germline V gene. The CDR3 has 13 amino acids. V lost 8 bases and J 0 bases, leaving 7 bases between the germline ends. CDR3 loop: CASGPTTNEKLFF. The CDR3 DNA sequence: TGTGCCAGCGGTCCTACAACTAATGAAAAACTGTTTTTT.

This chain joins TRBV27 and TRBJ1-6; perhaps TRBD1 as D (5 bases). The CDR3 is 14 amino acids. Trimming took 2 bases from V and 11 from J, leaving 13 bases between them. Germline lookup yields CDR1 MNHEY and CDR2 SMNVEV (reference sequence). The CDR3: CASSLGTGLAPLHF. The CDR3 nucleotides read TGTGCCAGCAGTTTAGGGACGGGGTTAGCACCCCTCCACTTT.

The chain has TRBV4-1 and TRBJ2-3; 10 bases are shared with TRBD2. The CDR3 sequence is 15 residues long. Germline CDR1 and CDR2: MGHRA and YSYEKL. After removal of 7 bases from V and 2 bases from J, the junction contained 6 bases not matched to a gene. This CDR3 is CASTRTSGITDTQYF. Written as DNA, the CDR3 is TGCGCCAGCACTCGGACTAGCGGTATCACAGATACGCAGTATTTT.

The chain links TRBV19 to TRBJ1-4; tentatively, D is TRBD1 (6 bases). Trimming cost V 7 bases and J 10 bases, with 22 bases left between them. The CDR3 runs 15 residues. In germline, CDR1 is LNHDA, CDR2 SQIVND (reference sequence). Here the CDR3 DNA reads TGTGCCAGTACCGAACAGGGTTCATGGGACGGAAAACTGTTTTTT. Amino acids: CASTEQGSWDGKLFF.

This chain joins TRBV2 and TRBJ2-7; maybe TRBD1 (5 bases). The CDR3 is made up of 13 amino acids. Trimming took 7 bases from V and 0 from J, leaving 10 bases between them. The germline V gene encodes CDR1 SNHLY and CDR2 FYNNEI. CDR3 residues: CASKQGPSYEQYF. In DNA form, the CDR3 reads TGTGCCAGCAAGCAGGGCCCCTCCTACGAGCAGTACTTC.

The chain combines TRBV11-2 with TRBJ1-3; D is unclear. Per germline, CDR1 SGHAT and CDR2 FQNNGV. The CDR3 contains 13 residues. The V gene lost 5 bases and the J gene lost 3 bases, with 8 bases spanning the gap. For the CDR3, the DNA is TGTGCCAGCAGCCCACGTGGTGGAAACACCATATATTTT. Amino acids: CASSPRGGNTIYF.

The gene calls are TRBV14 and TRBJ1-1; no clear D gene. CDR3 length equals 13 residues. The germline CDR1 and CDR2 sequences are SGHDN and FVKESK. V dropped 4 bases and J dropped 1 base, with 7 bases sitting between them. The CDR3 coding sequence is TGTGCCAGCAGCCCACACCAGAACACTGAAGCTTTCTTT. Protein: CASSPHQNTEAFF.

This clone was counted a single time. This chain connects TRBV5-1 to TRBJ2-1, with D unclear. Per germline, CDR1 SGHRS and CDR2 YFSETQ. The CDR3 runs 13 residues. Trimming removed 4 bases from V and 7 bases from J, with 12 bases in between. The CDR3: CASSVAPGNEQFF. The CDR3 coding sequence is TGCGCCAGCAGCGTGGCTCCTGGTAATGAGCAGTTCTTC.

The chain joins TRBV14 to TRBJ1-1; unclear D gene. Trimming cost V 0 bases and J 1 base, with 6 bases left between them. This CDR3 region has 14 residues. Germline CDR1 is SGHDN and CDR2 is FVKESK. CDR3 bases: TGTGCCAGCAGCCAAGATTACGGGAACACTGAAGCTTTCTTT. This codes for CASSQDYGNTEAFF.

This chain uses TRBV7-8 with TRBJ1-6, with 10 bases fitting TRBD1. This CDR3 comprises 16 residues. CDR1 is SGHVS and CDR2 is FQNEAQ in the germline V gene. V lost 6 bases, J lost 1 base, and 3 bases stayed unmatched. The CDR3 nucleotides are TGTGCCAGCAGTCGGGACAGGGGTTCCTATAATTCACCCCTCCACTTT. This encodes CASSRDRGSYNSPLHF.

The V call is TRBV28, the J call TRBJ1-2, with D unclear. The CDR3 is 12 amino acids. Germline CDR1 and CDR2: MDHEN and SYDVKM. The V end was cut by 2 bases, the J end by 7 bases, with 8 bases between. The CDR3 region is CASSLRESGYTF. CDR3 nucleotide sequence: TGTGCCAGCAGTTTAAGAGAATCTGGCTACACCTTC.

Here the CDR3 reads CASNRGHTDTQYF. The CDR3 nucleotides are TGTGCCAGTAACAGGGGTCATACAGATACGCAGTATTTT. V is TRBV19 and J is TRBJ2-3; TRBD1 aligns across 7 bases. This CDR3 is built from 13 residues. J lost 3 bases, V lost 7 bases, and 4 bases had no gene match. Germline CDR1 LNHDA, CDR2 SQIVND (reference sequence).

The CDR3 region is CASSPWEQAPQQYF. The CDR3 bases are TGTGCCAGCAGTCCCTGGGAACAGGCCCCTCAGCAGTACTTC. The gene calls are TRBV27 and TRBJ2-7, with a weak D call TRBD1 (5 bases). Trimming cost V 5 bases and J 8 bases, with 19 bases left between them. The germline V gene has CDR1 MNHEY and CDR2 SMNVEV (reference sequence). This CDR3 contains 14 residues.